These 24 T cell receptor beta chains share one sample of origin, sequenced in a study of OX40 agonist ivuxolimab in advanced cancers. The protocol was immunoSEQ multiplex PCR, while the TCRdb copy is restricted to in-frame clones and leaves out a portion. The profile shows about 150,000 clones, roughly 94% of them singletons. The source was CD4+ or CD8+ T cells sorted from blood, collected in a trial of the OX40 agonist ivuxolimab. Source of these receptors: an adult with an advanced solid tumor such as melanoma, head and neck, liver or kidney cancer.

The V and J genes are TRBV5-1 and TRBJ1-1; D is perhaps TRBD1 (5 bases). V lost 0 bases and J lost 5, with 17 bases in between. The CDR3 runs to 16 residues. Per germline, CDR1 SGHRS and CDR2 YFSETQ. In DNA form, the CDR3 reads TGCGCCAGCAGCTTGGCGACAGCCCTGGATAGGACTGAAGCTTTCTTT. Encoded protein: CASSLATALDRTEAFF.

As DNA, the CDR3 is TGTGCCAGCAGCTTGCCGGGACAAAGCGCGAACACCGGGGAGCTGTTTTTT. Translation: CASSLPGQSANTGELFF. V gene TRBV7-2 combines with J gene TRBJ2-2, with D possibly TRBD1 on 6 matching bases. The CDR3 is 17 residues long. The germline V gene has CDR1 SGHTA and CDR2 FQGNSA. V dropped 3 bases and J dropped 0 bases, with 14 bases sitting between them.

CDR3 DNA: TGTGCCAGCAGCCAATGGGGCGAGCAGTTCTTC. Amino acids: CASSQWGEQFF. The chain has TRBV6-1 and TRBJ2-1; the D gene is possibly TRBD1 (5 bases). Deletions cut 6 bases from V and 10 bases from J, with 10 bases between. The germline gives CDR1 MNHNS, CDR2 SASEGT. The CDR3 contains 11 residues.

The V and J genes are TRBV27 and TRBJ1-5; 7 nucleotides match TRBD1. Unmatched junction bases numbered 8, after V lost 6 bases and J lost 0 bases. CDR1 is MNHEY and CDR2 is SMNVEV in the germline V gene (reference sequence). This CDR3 region has 16 residues. The CDR3 reads CASRPGRGYSNQPQHF. In DNA form, the CDR3 reads TGTGCCAGCAGACCCGGCAGGGGGTATAGCAATCAGCCCCAGCATTTT.

The V call is TRBV2, the J call TRBJ1-2, with TRBD1 matching 8 bases. CDR1 and CDR2 (germline): SNHLY, FYNNEI. The CDR3 extends over 16 amino acids. V lost 2 bases and J lost 4; bases outside the gene matches: 9. CDR3: CASSEQGAFRTYGYTF. DNA for the CDR3: TGTGCCAGCAGTGAACAGGGGGCCTTTAGAACCTATGGCTACACCTTC.

V gene TRBV30 combines with J gene TRBJ2-2; D uncertain. The CDR3 totals 13 residues. Trimming took off 3 bases at V and 11 bases at J, with 16 bases between the two ends. CDR1 GTSNPN and CDR2 SVGIG come from the germline V gene (reference sequence). The CDR3 nucleotides are TGTGCCTGGAGCCGAGGAGCGTTCCTCGAGCTGTTTTTT. Translation gives CAWSRGAFLELFF.

This clone was detected a few times. V is TRBV9 and J is TRBJ2-1; D possibly corresponds to TRBD2 (6 bases). V was cut by 0 bases and J by 2 bases, with 6 bases left in between. The CDR3 covers 14 residues. Germline V lookup: CDR1 SGDLS, CDR2 YYNGEE. Here the CDR3 DNA reads TGTGCCAGCAGCGTAGCGGGGGCCTACAATGAGCAGTTCTTC. Its protein is CASSVAGAYNEQFF.

The chain recombines TRBV4-1 with TRBJ2-3, with TRBD2 matching over 11 bases. The junction had 9 bases not matched to a gene; V was cut back by 2 bases and J by 2 bases. From germline, CDR1 is MGHRA and CDR2 YSYEKL. The length of the CDR3 is 18 residues. This CDR3 reads CASSQSLAGGLNTDTQYF. For the CDR3, the DNA is TGCGCCAGCAGCCAATCCCTAGCGGGGGGACTCAACACAGATACGCAGTATTTT.

This clone was found once. The V call is TRBV7-9, the J call TRBJ2-1, with 8 bases matching TRBD2. V lost 3 bases and J lost 7; bases outside the gene matches: 5. Germline V gene lookup returns CDR1 SEHNR and CDR2 FQNEAQ (reference sequence). The CDR3 covers 14 residues. The CDR3 sequence is CASSFRGLGNEQFF. CDR3 coding DNA: TGTGCCAGCAGCTTTCGGGGACTAGGAAATGAGCAGTTCTTC. The full variable domain, in which reference TRBV7-9 and TRBJ2-1 provide the parts outside the CDR3, is DTGVSQNPRHKITKRGQNVTFRCDPISEHNRLYWYRQTLGQGPEFLTYFQNEAQLEKSRLLSDRFSAERPKGSFSTLEIQRTEQGDSAMYLCASSFRGLGNEQFFGPGTRLTVL.

This clone was counted once. The chain couples TRBV7-9 to TRBJ2-1; possible D gene TRBD2, 5 bases. CDR3 length: 16 residues. Germline assignment: CDR1 SEHNR and CDR2 FQNEAQ (reference sequence). With 1 base removed from V and 6 bases from J, the gap between germline ends came to 16 bases. CDR3 loop: CASSLDGLAPLNEQFF. The CDR3 DNA follows: TGTGCCAGCAGCTTAGACGGGCTAGCTCCGCTCAATGAGCAGTTCTTC.

The gene calls are TRBV9 and TRBJ2-2, with D hard to call. The germline gives CDR1 SGDLS, CDR2 YYNGEE. Trimming left V 0 bases short and J 5 bases short, with 8 bases between. The CDR3 sequence is 14 residues long. CDR3 coding DNA: TGTGCCAGCAGCGTAGCTACAAGGACCGGGGAGCTGTTTTTT. Protein product: CASSVATRTGELFF.

This clone has a single count. The chain uses TRBV5-4 and TRBJ2-2; D might be TRBD2 (6 bases). Germline values: CDR1 SGHNT, CDR2 YYREEE (reference sequence). The CDR3 extends over 13 amino acids. Trimming pared 9 bases from V and 7 bases from J, leaving 16 bases between. The CDR3 coding sequence is TGTGCCACCTCCTGGGAGGTCGTCGGGGAGCTGTTTTTT. Translation: CATSWEVVGELFF.

The rearrangement joins TRBV19 to TRBJ2-2; perhaps D is TRBD1 or TRBD2 (7 bases each). Germline V gene sequence: CDR1 LNHDA, CDR2 SQIVND (reference sequence). The CDR3 is 15 amino acids. Deletions cut 6 bases from V and 2 bases from J, with 13 bases between. CDR3 nucleotides: TGTGCCAGTAGAAGCGGGACAGTCAACACCGGGGAGCTGTTTTTT. It specifies CASRSGTVNTGELFF.

The chain uses TRBV18 and TRBJ1-5, with 9 bases identical to TRBD1. The CDR3 contains 15 residues. CDR1 and CDR2 (germline): KGHSH, LQKENI. Trimming cost V 6 bases and J 2 bases; bases outside gene matches: 5. The CDR3 DNA follows: TGTGCCAGCTCGCCGACAGGGGGGGGCAATCAGCCCCAGCATTTT. Protein sequence: CASSPTGGGNQPQHF.

V is TRBV11-2 and J is TRBJ2-7, with D possibly matching TRBD2 (6 bases). The germline V gene has CDR1 SGHAT and CDR2 FQNNGV. V was trimmed by 5 bases and J by 2 bases, leaving 13 bases between them. The CDR3 loop spans 14 amino acids. The CDR3: CASSPGRQAYEQYF. DNA of the CDR3: TGTGCCAGCAGCCCTGGGAGGCAGGCCTACGAGCAGTACTTC.

This chain links TRBV5-1 with TRBJ1-6; D not certain. V was clipped by 5 bases and J by 7 bases, with 10 bases between them. The V gene's germline CDR1 is SGHRS and CDR2 YFSETQ. This CDR3 spans 13 amino acids. The CDR3 spells CASRNSGNSPLHF. In DNA, the CDR3 is TGCGCCAGCAGAAATTCGGGGAATTCACCCCTCCACTTT.

This clone appeared a few times. V and J are TRBV5-1 and TRBJ2-5, with no clear D. Trimming took off 0 bases at V and 6 bases at J, with 15 bases between the two ends. This CDR3 has 15 residues. The germline V gene encodes CDR1 SGHRS and CDR2 YFSETQ. The CDR3 DNA is TGCGCCAGCAGCTTGGGCCAGGCATCCGAACAGACCCAGTACTTC. Translated, it gives CASSLGQASEQTQYF.

The chain joins TRBV27 to TRBJ1-6; D not resolved. Germline V gene sequence: CDR1 MNHEY, CDR2 SMNVEV (reference sequence). The CDR3 has 15 amino acids. V shed 4 bases and J shed 0 bases, with 7 bases lying between them. In DNA, the CDR3 is TGTGCCAGCAGTTCAGAGACCTCCTATAATTCACCCCTCCACTTT. Protein: CASSSETSYNSPLHF.

This rearrangement joins TRBV5-4 to TRBJ2-7; 14 bases are shared with TRBD2. The CDR3 is 15 residues long. CDR1 is SGHNT and CDR2 is YYREEE in the germline V gene (reference sequence). The ends lost 0 bases at V and 5 bases at J; junction bases unmatched: 1. Written as DNA, the CDR3 is TGTGCCAGCAGCTTGGGGGGACTAGCGGGAGACGAGCAGTACTTC. This codes for CASSLGGLAGDEQYF.

The chain joins TRBV19 to TRBJ1-2; D perhaps matches TRBD1 (5 bases). Trimming pared 1 base from V and 3 bases from J, leaving 6 bases between. This CDR3 is built from 13 residues. CDR1 is LNHDA and CDR2 is SQIVND in the germline V gene (reference sequence). Here the CDR3 DNA reads TGTGCCAGTAGTATAGCGGGGGACTATGGCTACACCTTC. This codes for CASSIAGDYGYTF.

This rearrangement joins TRBV7-8 to TRBJ1-1, with D perhaps TRBD1 (6 bases). Trimming cost V 3 bases and J 1 base, with 9 bases left between them. Germline V gives CDR1 SGHVS, CDR2 FQNEAQ. This CDR3 region has 14 residues. The CDR3 here is CASSFRGGNTEAFF. CDR3 nucleotides: TGTGCCAGCAGCTTCAGGGGAGGGAACACTGAAGCTTTCTTT.

The CDR3 sequence: CASSSGTIKNIQYF. CDR3 DNA sequence: TGCGCCAGCAGCTCCGGGACCATCAAAAACATTCAGTACTTC. The rearrangement links TRBV5-1 to TRBJ2-4; D could derive from TRBD1 or TRBD2 (5 bases each). V was shortened by 3 bases and J by 3 bases, with 10 bases between the two germline ends. Per the germline V gene, CDR1 is SGHRS and CDR2 is YFSETQ. The CDR3 length is 14 residues.

This rearrangement joins TRBV19 to TRBJ1-4, with 8 bases fitting TRBD1. V shed 8 bases and J 7 bases; nucleotides not matched to a gene: 6. Germline assignment: CDR1 LNHDA and CDR2 SQIVND (reference sequence). The length of the CDR3 is 13 residues. CDR3 nucleotide sequence: TGTGCCAGTTCACAGGGGGTAGGTGAAAAACTGTTTTTT. Residues: CASSQGVGEKLFF.

V usage is TRBV7-3 and J usage is TRBJ1-1, with 8 bases lining up with TRBD1. The CDR3 has 13 amino acids. Per the germline V gene, CDR1 is SGHTA and CDR2 is FQGTGA. The junction had 3 bases not matched to a gene; V was cut back by 4 bases and J by 5 bases. CDR3 region: CASSWTGLTEAFF. CDR3 coding DNA: TGTGCCAGCAGCTGGACAGGGTTGACTGAAGCTTTCTTT. Complete variable domain (other parts from reference TRBV7-3 and TRBJ1-1): GAGVSQTPSNKVTEKGKYVELRCDPISGHTALYWYRQSLGQGPEFLIYFQGTGAADDSGLPNDRFFAVRPEGSVSTLKIQRTERGDSAVYLCASSWTGLTEAFFGQGTRLTVV.